These 2 T cell receptor beta chains share one sample of origin, sequenced in a study of cytomegalovirus exposure and HLA in healthy donors. Amplification used 60 Vbeta primers and 13 Jbeta primers. Generated by immunoSEQ multiplex PCR, the TCRdb table keeps only in-frame clones and is missing some. The top ten hold 5% to 6% of the sample, which has some 250,000 clones, around 76% seen once. Sequenced sample: PBMCs. These receptors all stem from a woman between 40 and 55 years old in good health and CMV-seropositive.

This chain uses TRBV28 with TRBJ1-4; D unresolved. Per germline, CDR1 MDHEN and CDR2 SYDVKM. The ends were cut back, 6 bases at V and 8 bases at J, with 13 bases in the middle. This CDR3 has 13 amino acids. CDR3 in DNA: TGTGCCAGCAGATCCGGGCCGGGAGAAAAACTGTTTTTT. Translated: CASRSGPGEKLFF.

The V gene is TRBV18, the J gene TRBJ2-4; the D gene is possibly TRBD2 (5 bases). The V and J ends lost 3 bases and 0 bases respectively, with 15 bases between them. The V gene's germline CDR1 is KGHSH and CDR2 LQKENI. This CDR3 region has 17 residues. The CDR3 bases are TGTGCCAGCTCACCGTGGGCAGAAGGACTAGCCAAAAACATTCAGTACTTC. As protein: CASSPWAEGLAKNIQYF.